This T cell receptor beta chain was profiled in a study of post-analysis software for immune sequencing data. Study-level information: The study covered relapsing-remitting, secondary progressive and progressive-relapsing courses of multiple sclerosis.

Broader study findings: Controls significantly exceeded multiple sclerosis patients in normalized Chao1 diversity. The five TRBV segments detected at higher frequency in patients than in controls included TRBV5-6, TRBV5-1 and TRBV20-1. Clustering by F measure revealed strong co-clustering among samples prepared together in one batch.

Per the germline V gene, CDR1 is SQVTM and CDR2 is ANQGSEA. This CDR3 contains 16 residues. V was trimmed by 3 bases and J by 3 bases, leaving 20 bases between them. Sequencing libraries made from TCR beta cDNA carried unique molecular identifiers. Each sample of about 0.9 to 11 million input T cells yielded about 500,000 cDNA molecules, so each molecule approximated one T cell. TCRdb passed the PCR reads through MiXCR, listing each CDR3 protein once. The data hold hundreds of thousands of distinct CDR3 sequences, with less than 35% observed a single time. This clonotype occurred a few times. No antigen is known for it.

This sequence originates from a girl aged 10-17 years with multiple sclerosis. The specimen was blood. The gene calls are TRBV29-1 and TRBJ2-5; either TRBD1 or TRBD2 may supply D (5 bases each). This chain's CDR3 is CSVDPRRQRGEETQYF. CDR3 sequence (DNA): TGCAGCGTTGACCCACGAAGACAGAGAGGGGAAGAGACCCAGTACTTC.